This entry lists 15 T cell receptor beta chains sequenced from one sample in a study of cytomegalovirus exposure and HLA in healthy donors. The PCR employed 60 Vbeta primers together with 13 Jbeta primers. The method was immunoSEQ multiplex PCR; TCRdb's version includes in-frame clones alone and lacks a portion of them. This table holds more than 95,000 clones, approximately 72% found once. Sequencing used PBMCs. The receptors stem from a woman in her seventies in good health and CMV-seropositive.

The chain has TRBV7-2 and TRBJ2-7, with 7 bases identical to TRBD1. Germline V gene lookup returns CDR1 SGHTA and CDR2 FQGNSA. Unmatched junction bases numbered 7, after V lost 4 bases and J lost 7 bases. The CDR3 covers 13 residues. CDR3 DNA: TGTGCCAGCAGCTCTAATACAGGGGTTGAGCAGTACTTC. Translated, it gives CASSSNTGVEQYF.

The chain has TRBV28 and TRBJ2-3; D might be TRBD2 (6 bases). Trimming stripped 8 bases from V and 7 bases from J, with 13 bases between. CDR3 length equals 12 residues. Germline assignment: CDR1 MDHEN and CDR2 SYDVKM. The DNA for the CDR3 is TGTGCCAGCCGCGGTGGGAGGAATACGCAGTATTTT. Protein sequence: CASRGGRNTQYF.

The chain is built from TRBV18 and TRBJ1-6, with TRBD1 identical over 9 bases. CDR1 and CDR2 from the germline V gene are KGHSH and LQKENI. J was trimmed by 6 bases and V by 3 bases; bases with no gene match: 3. The CDR3 sequence is 15 residues long. CDR3 region: CASSPGQGGNSPLHF. In nucleotides, the CDR3 is TGTGCCAGCTCACCGGGACAGGGAGGTAATTCACCCCTCCACTTT.

The V and J genes are TRBV18 and TRBJ2-7; 7 bases agree with TRBD1. V shed 8 bases, J shed 2 bases, and the junction held 6 bases outside the gene matches. Germline V gene lookup returns CDR1 KGHSH and CDR2 LQKENI. The CDR3 consists of 13 residues. The CDR3 loop is CASRQGPPYEQYF. CDR3 coding DNA: TGTGCCAGCCGACAGGGTCCCCCCTACGAGCAGTACTTC.

This chain uses TRBV18 with TRBJ2-7; tentatively, D is TRBD1 (6 bases). CDR3 length: 13 residues. V dropped 6 bases and J dropped 6 bases, with 15 bases sitting between them. Per germline, CDR1 KGHSH and CDR2 LQKENI. The DNA for the CDR3 is TGTGCCAGCTCCCTAGATCTCAGGGGCGAGCAGTACTTC. Translated: CASSLDLRGEQYF.

This clone was seen only once. Other DNA sequences of this sample code for an identical CDR3. The J gene is TRBJ1-5, the V gene TRBV2, with D perhaps matching TRBD1 (5 bases). Germline CDR1 is SNHLY and CDR2 is FYNNEI. The V and J ends lost 6 bases and 3 bases respectively, with 9 bases between them. The CDR3 consists of 13 residues. The CDR3 reads CASRDRSNQPQHF. In nucleotides, the CDR3 is TGTGCCAGCAGAGACAGATCCAATCAGCCCCAGCATTTT.

The chain combines TRBV2 with TRBJ1-2; no clear D. Germline V gives CDR1 SNHLY, CDR2 FYNNEI. V was trimmed by 5 bases and J by 8 bases, leaving 18 bases between them. The CDR3 runs to 14 residues. CDR3 region: CASSPPAATGGYTF. CDR3 DNA sequence: TGTGCCAGCAGTCCTCCGGCAGCAACGGGAGGCTACACCTTC.

Note on this clone: The junction departs from the called germline gene at one end, perhaps through a read error. The chain recombines TRBV9 with TRBJ2-7, with 8 bases that match TRBD2. Looked up from germline, CDR1 is SGDLS and CDR2 is YYNGEE. This CDR3 contains 15 residues. The CDR3 loop reads CASSMRAGAIYGQYF. CDR3 DNA sequence: TGTGCCAGCAGCATGAGAGCGGGGGCCATTTACGGGCAGTACTTC. Full variable domain (rest looked up from reference TRBV9 and TRBJ2-7): DSGVTQTPKHLITATGQRVTLRCSPRSGDLSVYWYQQSLDQGLQFLIQYYNGEERAKGNILERFSAQQFPDLHSELNLSSLELGDSALYFCASSMRAGAIYGQYFGPGTRLTVT.

CDR3 in amino acids: CASRDTGARRNEQFF. As DNA, the CDR3 is TGCGCCAGCAGGGATACAGGGGCACGGAGAAATGAGCAGTTCTTC. V usage is TRBV5-1 and J usage is TRBJ2-1, with TRBD1 matching over 7 bases. V lost 5 bases, J lost 7 bases, and 12 bases stayed unmatched. The CDR3 loop spans 15 amino acids. Looked up from germline, CDR1 is SGHRS and CDR2 is YFSETQ. Together with reference TRBV5-1 and TRBJ2-1, the CDR3 gives the full variable domain: KAGVTQTPRYLIKTRGQQVTLSCSPISGHRSVSWYQQTPGQGLQFLFEYFSETQRNKGNFPGRFSGRQFSNSRSEMNVSTLELGDSALYLCASRDTGARRNEQFFGPGTRLTVL.

V gene TRBV5-6 combines with J gene TRBJ2-1; 7 bases map to TRBD1. Germline V gene sequence: CDR1 SGHDT, CDR2 YYEEEE. CDR3 length equals 15 residues. Trimming at V came to 8 bases and at J to 4 bases, leaving 12 bases not matched to a gene. The CDR3 here is CASNPPGTDYNEQFF. The CDR3 nucleotides are TGTGCCAGTAATCCCCCGGGGACAGATTACAATGAGCAGTTCTTC.

This clone has more than one count but fewer than ten. J is TRBJ1-5 and V is TRBV6-1; 7 nucleotides align to TRBD1. The ends lost 7 bases at V and 0 bases at J; junction bases unmatched: 6. The CDR3 covers 15 residues. CDR1 and CDR2 (germline): MNHNS, SASEGT. CDR3 nucleotides: TGTGCCAGCAAGTGGGACAGTACTAGCAATCAGCCCCAGCATTTT. It specifies CASKWDSTSNQPQHF.

The rearrangement links TRBV6-5 to TRBJ1-3, with 8 bases that match TRBD1. J was trimmed by 4 bases and V by 2 bases; bases with no gene match: 7. CDR1 is MNHEY and CDR2 is SVGAGI in the germline V gene. The CDR3 is 16 amino acids. The CDR3 nucleotides are TGTGCCAGCAGTTACGGTCCGGGACAGGACGGAAACACCATATATTTT. Amino acid sequence: CASSYGPGQDGNTIYF.

This chain connects TRBV18 to TRBJ2-5, with 10 bases fitting TRBD2. The length of the CDR3 is 15 residues. Germline trimming cut 3 bases from V and 5 bases from J; bases unmatched to any gene: 6. Germline CDR1 reads KGHSH; CDR2 reads LQKENI. CDR3 region: CASSPSSGRGETQYF. CDR3 DNA: TGTGCCAGCTCACCCTCTAGCGGGAGAGGGGAGACCCAGTACTTC. Based on the CDR3 plus reference TRBV18 and TRBJ2-5, the full variable domain is NAGVMQNPRHLVRRRGQEARLRCSPMKGHSHVYWYRQLPEEGLKFMVYLQKENIIDESGMPKERFSAEFPKEGPSILRIQQVVRGDSAAYFCASSPSSGRGETQYFGPGTRLLVL.

J is TRBJ1-1 and V is TRBV27; the D is unclear. The CDR3 extends over 13 amino acids. Trimming left V 1 base short and J 4 bases short, with 7 bases between. Per germline, CDR1 MNHEY and CDR2 SMNVEV (reference sequence). The chain's CDR3 is CASSLWAATEAFF. The CDR3 DNA follows: TGTGCCAGCAGTTTATGGGCAGCCACTGAAGCTTTCTTT.

In DNA, the CDR3 is TGTGCCAGCAGTTACAAGGACAGGGACGAGCAGTACTTC. It specifies CASSYKDRDEQYF. V is TRBV27 and J is TRBJ2-7; the match to TRBD1 covers 8 bases. CDR1 and CDR2 from the germline V gene are MNHEY and SMNVEV (reference sequence). V was pared by 4 bases and J by 5 bases, with 4 bases of the junction left unmatched. The CDR3 extends over 13 amino acids.